These T cell receptor beta chains were read from a single sample in a study of T-cell reconstitution after alpha-beta-depleted transplantation in children. TCRdb re-analysed the PCR reads in MiXCR, keeping a single row per CDR3 protein. This repertoire shows some 640,000 distinct CDR3 sequences, 15% to 20% found once; its top ten account for over 0.95%. The starting material was PBMCs from the stem cell graft donor, obtained from the stem cell graft. These receptor sequences come from a human donor who donated a stem cell graft to a child with acute myeloid leukemia. The CDR3 runs from the conserved cysteine through the conserved F or W. The order of the fields is clone size, J gene, D gene, V gene, CDR3 protein, CDR3 DNA. The D gene is left open where the match is weak. Only part of the rows carry a size: once, few, many, or a class if the clone is expanded.

size: few
J: TRBJ2-7
D: .
V: TRBV7-8
CDR3: CASSLAGRGFYEQYF
DNA: TGTGCCAGCAGCTTAGCGGGTCGTGGGTTCTACGAGCAGTACTTC

size: few
J: TRBJ2-7
D: .
V: TRBV5-6
CDR3: CASSLLPGRGNEQYF
DNA: TGTGCCAGCAGCTTGCTGCCAGGCCGAGGGAACGAGCAGTACTTC

size: many
J: TRBJ2-5
D: TRBD1
V: TRBV20-1
CDR3: CSARGQIETQYF
DNA: TGCAGTGCACGGGGACAGATAGAGACCCAGTACTTC

size: .
J: TRBJ2-7
D: .
V: TRBV11-2
CDR3: CASSLSQAEQYF
DNA: TGTGCCAGCAGCCTCTCGCAGGCCGAGCAGTACTTC

size: .
J: TRBJ1-2
D: TRBD1
V: TRBV7-9
CDR3: CASSLLGTGLGYTF
DNA: TGTGCCAGCAGCTTACTTGGGACAGGGCTTGGCTACACCTTC

size: .
J: TRBJ1-1
D: .
V: TRBV5-1
CDR3: CASWGSTLEAFF
DNA: TGCGCCAGCTGGGGGAGCACTCTAGAAGCTTTCTTT

size: .
J: TRBJ1-2
D: TRBD1
V: TRBV4-3
CDR3: CASSQEGQGFYGYTF
DNA: TGCGCCAGCAGCCAAGAAGGACAGGGGTTCTATGGCTACACCTTC

size: .
J: TRBJ2-3
D: TRBD2
V: TRBV7-9
CDR3: CASSLTSSGASTDTQYF
DNA: TGTGCCAGCAGCTTAACGAGTAGCGGGGCTAGCACAGATACGCAGTATTTT

size: many
J: TRBJ2-1
D: .
V: TRBV6-5
CDR3: CASSYSRDWNEQFF
DNA: TGTGCCAGCAGTTACTCCCGGGACTGGAATGAGCAGTTCTTC

size: few
J: TRBJ2-2
D: .
V: TRBV12-3/TRBV12-4
CDR3: CASSFLSGELFF
DNA: TGTGCCAGCAGTTTCCTCTCCGGGGAGCTGTTTTTT

size: many
J: TRBJ1-1
D: .
V: TRBV25-1
CDR3: CASSEGTEAFF
DNA: TGTGCCAGCAGTGAGGGTACTGAAGCTTTCTTT

size: few
J: TRBJ2-3
D: .
V: TRBV12-3/TRBV12-4
CDR3: CASRGQPDTQYF
DNA: TGTGCCAGCAGGGGCCAACCGGATACGCAGTATTTT

size: many
J: TRBJ2-3
D: TRBD2
V: TRBV6-5
CDR3: CASSYLASGGPADTQYF
DNA: TGTGCCAGCAGTTACCTGGCTAGCGGGGGGCCGGCAGATACGCAGTATTTT

size: few
J: TRBJ2-7
D: .
V: TRBV25-1
CDR3: CASSESGGAYEQYF
DNA: TGTGCCAGCAGTGAATCGGGCGGAGCCTACGAGCAGTACTTC

size: .
J: TRBJ2-2
D: .
V: TRBV20-1
CDR3: CSATARDTGELFF
DNA: TGCAGTGCGACAGCCCGGGACACCGGGGAGCTGTTTTTT

size: .
J: TRBJ1-2
D: TRBD1
V: TRBV28
CDR3: CASSPISGGADGYTF
DNA: TGTGCCAGCAGTCCAATTTCAGGGGGCGCGGATGGCTACACCTTC

size: .
J: TRBJ1-1
D: .
V: TRBV12-3/TRBV12-4
CDR3: CASTPGGGGGRYTEAFF
DNA: TGTGCCAGCACTCCCGGGGGAGGGGGGGGCAGGTACACTGAAGCTTTCTTT

size: many
J: TRBJ1-5
D: TRBD1
V: TRBV20-1
CDR3: CSATRRGQRGYQPQHF
DNA: TGCAGTGCTACTCGAAGGGGACAGCGAGGTTATCAGCCCCAGCATTTT

size: many
J: TRBJ1-1
D: .
V: TRBV6-5
CDR3: CASSYGQNTEAFF
DNA: TGTGCCAGCAGTTACGGTCAGAACACTGAAGCTTTCTTT

size: few
J: TRBJ2-3
D: TRBD2
V: TRBV12-3/TRBV12-4
CDR3: CASRGTSGGTDTQYF
DNA: TGTGCCAGCAGAGGAACTAGCGGGGGCACAGATACGCAGTATTTT

size: many
J: TRBJ1-1
D: .
V: TRBV20-1
CDR3: CSAEGDRTEAFF
DNA: TGCAGTGCAGAAGGGGATCGCACTGAAGCTTTCTTT

size: few
J: TRBJ2-5
D: .
V: TRBV27
CDR3: CASSFGVTQYF
DNA: TGTGCCAGCAGTTTTGGGGTGACCCAGTACTTC

size: .
J: TRBJ1-1
D: TRBD1
V: TRBV5-5
CDR3: CASSLEGAREAFF
DNA: TGTGCCAGCAGCTTGGAGGGGGCTAGAGAAGCTTTCTTT

size: many
J: TRBJ2-7
D: .
V: TRBV20-1
CDR3: CSARGLGESTEQYF
DNA: TGCAGTGCTAGAGGATTGGGGGAGTCGACCGAGCAGTACTTC

size: many
J: TRBJ2-3
D: .
V: TRBV20-1
CDR3: CSARDRVSGTDTQYF
DNA: TGCAGTGCTAGAGATAGGGTTAGCGGCACAGATACGCAGTATTTT

size: many
J: TRBJ1-6
D: .
V: TRBV20-1
CDR3: CSASEAGNSPLHF
DNA: TGCAGTGCCTCGGAGGCGGGGAATTCACCCCTCCACTTT

size: .
J: TRBJ1-6
D: .
V: TRBV7-6
CDR3: CASSLNSADSPLHF
DNA: TGTGCCAGCAGCTTAAACTCCGCCGATTCACCCCTCCACTTT

size: few
J: TRBJ2-2
D: .
V: TRBV7-3
CDR3: CASSPRAENTGELFF
DNA: TGTGCCAGCAGCCCACGGGCGGAAAACACCGGGGAGCTGTTTTTT

size: few
J: TRBJ1-1
D: .
V: TRBV28
CDR3: CASIILRRGAAEAFF
DNA: TGTGCCAGCATCATTCTACGGAGGGGAGCGGCTGAAGCTTTCTTT

size: few
J: TRBJ1-5
D: .
V: TRBV12-3/TRBV12-4
CDR3: CASSLGMAKNQPQHF
DNA: TGTGCCAGCAGTTTAGGTATGGCAAAGAATCAGCCCCAGCATTTT

size: few
J: TRBJ2-3
D: TRBD1
V: TRBV20-1
CDR3: CSARDARQGAGDTQYF
DNA: TGCAGTGCTAGAGACGCAAGACAGGGGGCAGGAGATACGCAGTATTTT

size: few
J: TRBJ2-1
D: TRBD1
V: TRBV7-7
CDR3: CASSSGQGTYNEQFF
DNA: TGTGCCAGCAGTTCAGGACAGGGCACTTACAATGAGCAGTTCTTC

size: .
J: TRBJ2-4
D: .
V: TRBV5-1
CDR3: CASSLDGEENIQYF
DNA: TGCGCCAGCAGCTTGGATGGGGAGGAGAACATTCAGTACTTC

size: many
J: TRBJ1-5
D: TRBD1
V: TRBV20-1
CDR3: CSASGQGDQPQHF
DNA: TGCAGTGCTAGTGGACAGGGAGATCAGCCCCAGCATTTT

size: .
J: TRBJ2-1
D: .
V: TRBV28
CDR3: CASSTVSSYNEQFF
DNA: TGTGCCAGCAGTACGGTTAGCTCCTACAATGAGCAGTTCTTC

size: few
J: TRBJ1-6
D: .
V: TRBV25-1
CDR3: CASSPSGYNSPLHF
DNA: TGTGCCAGCAGTCCGAGTGGGTATAATTCACCCCTCCACTTT

size: .
J: TRBJ2-3
D: TRBD2
V: TRBV6-5
CDR3: CASSSGERGGPDTQYF
DNA: TGTGCCAGCAGTTCGGGGGAGCGGGGGGGCCCAGATACGCAGTATTTT

size: few
J: TRBJ1-1
D: .
V: TRBV6-1
CDR3: CASSGGLGPTEAFF
DNA: TGTGCCAGCAGTGGGGGGCTCGGGCCCACTGAAGCTTTCTTT

size: .
J: TRBJ2-1
D: .
V: TRBV6-2/TRBV6-3
CDR3: CASSYWDGDEQFF
DNA: TGTGCCAGCAGTTACTGGGATGGAGATGAGCAGTTCTTC

size: .
J: TRBJ1-5
D: TRBD1
V: TRBV24-1
CDR3: CATSDTIDRGQGQPQHF
DNA: TGTGCCACCAGTGACACCATAGACAGGGGGCAGGGTCAGCCCCAGCATTTT

size: .
J: TRBJ1-1
D: TRBD1
V: TRBV5-1
CDR3: CASSYPTGVNTEAFF
DNA: TGCGCCAGCAGCTACCCGACAGGGGTGAACACTGAAGCTTTCTTT

size: many
J: TRBJ1-4
D: TRBD1
V: TRBV29-1
CDR3: CSASTGGSRSEKLFF
DNA: TGCAGCGCTAGCACAGGGGGCAGTAGAAGTGAAAAACTGTTTTTT

size: few
J: TRBJ2-3
D: TRBD2
V: TRBV29-1
CDR3: CSVAGAGGTDTQYF
DNA: TGCAGCGTTGCAGGAGCGGGGGGGACAGATACGCAGTATTTT

size: few
J: TRBJ2-3
D: TRBD2
V: TRBV7-2
CDR3: CASSISGGAWTDTQYF
DNA: TGTGCCAGCAGCATTAGCGGGGGGGCTTGGACAGATACGCAGTATTTT

size: many
J: TRBJ2-1
D: .
V: TRBV20-1
CDR3: CSAIWTDYNEQFF
DNA: TGCAGTGCTATATGGACAGATTACAATGAGCAGTTCTTC

size: many
J: TRBJ1-6
D: .
V: TRBV27
CDR3: CASSLRGTNSPLHF
DNA: TGTGCCAGCAGTTTACGGGGCACAAATTCACCCCTCCACTTT

size: many
J: TRBJ1-3
D: .
V: TRBV6-1
CDR3: CATGSGLSGNTIYF
DNA: TGTGCCACCGGATCGGGACTCTCTGGAAACACCATATATTTT

size: few
J: TRBJ2-6
D: .
V: TRBV5-5
CDR3: CASSRITGKYSGANVLTF
DNA: TGTGCCAGCAGCCGAATTACAGGGAAGTACTCTGGGGCCAACGTCCTGACTTTC

size: .
J: TRBJ2-5
D: .
V: TRBV4-3
CDR3: CASSLMGVGETQYF
DNA: TGCGCCAGCAGCCTTATGGGTGTGGGGGAGACCCAGTACTTC

size: .
J: TRBJ1-5
D: TRBD1
V: TRBV7-2
CDR3: CASSSAQGARNQPQHF
DNA: TGTGCCAGCAGCTCGGCACAGGGGGCCCGAAATCAGCCCCAGCATTTT

size: .
J: TRBJ2-7
D: .
V: TRBV10-3
CDR3: CAISESLGVPDEQYF
DNA: TGTGCCATCAGTGAGTCCCTCGGGGTTCCCGACGAGCAGTACTTC

size: .
J: TRBJ1-2
D: .
V: TRBV7-9
CDR3: CASSLVAPQGGYTF
DNA: TGTGCCAGCAGCTTAGTGGCTCCCCAAGGGGGCTACACCTTC

size: few
J: TRBJ2-5
D: .
V: TRBV15
CDR3: CATSRVVGSQETQYF
DNA: TGTGCCACCAGCAGAGTGGTCGGGTCACAAGAGACCCAGTACTTC

size: .
J: TRBJ2-1
D: .
V: TRBV20-1
CDR3: CSAEPASSYNEQFF
DNA: TGCAGTGCCGAACCAGCGAGCTCCTACAATGAGCAGTTCTTC

size: .
J: TRBJ2-7
D: .
V: TRBV4-3
CDR3: CASSPGSPTYEQYF
DNA: TGCGCCAGCAGCCCGGGGTCCCCCACCTACGAGCAGTACTTC

size: few
J: TRBJ2-2
D: .
V: TRBV6-5
CDR3: CASRTTTGELFF
DNA: TGTGCCAGCAGGACTACCACCGGGGAGCTGTTTTTT

size: many
J: TRBJ2-5
D: .
V: TRBV29-1
CDR3: CSVVGQNQETQYF
DNA: TGCAGCGTAGTTGGACAGAACCAAGAGACCCAGTACTTC

size: .
J: TRBJ2-5
D: .
V: TRBV6-6
CDR3: CASSYPSARETQYF
DNA: TGTGCCAGCAGTTACCCCTCGGCGCGAGAGACCCAGTACTTC

size: many
J: TRBJ1-1
D: TRBD1
V: TRBV7-9
CDR3: CASSSGQLNTEAFF
DNA: TGCGCCAGCAGCTCGGGACAGTTGAACACTGAAGCTTTCTTT

size: few
J: TRBJ1-5
D: .
V: TRBV4-3
CDR3: CASSQVEGYQPQHF
DNA: TGCGCCAGCAGCCAAGTGGAAGGTTATCAGCCCCAGCATTTT